The present T cell receptor (beta chain) was sequenced within a study of STAT5B mutations in CD4+ large granular lymphocyte leukemia. Assay used: immunoSEQ multiplex PCR; TCRdb lists only in-frame clones, some missing. Of about 40,000 clones listed, roughly four fifths are singletons. V was clipped by 5 bases and J by 0 bases, with 13 bases between them. Germline CDR1 SGHVS, CDR2 FQNEAQ. The CDR3 runs to 15 residues. The source material was CD4+ T cells from blood buffy coats. J is TRBJ1-1 and V is TRBV7-8; no definite D call. This receptor was identified in a human donor in good health. The DNA for the CDR3 is TGTGCCAGCAGCGGAGAGGGAGCCATGAACACTGAAGCTTTCTTT. Encoded protein: CASSGEGAMNTEAFF.